Described below is a single T cell receptor (beta chain) sequence and its context. The antigen is not known. This entry comes from a study of cytomegalovirus exposure and HLA in healthy donors. Regarding the study as a whole: With high specificity and sensitivity, the classifier reportedly diagnosed cytomegalovirus status. Only CMV serostatus was available as immune exposure information.

The germline V gene encodes CDR1 SGHTA and CDR2 FQGNSA. V was clipped by 8 bases and J by 3 bases, with 17 bases between them. The CDR3 length is 14 residues. The PCR had 60 Vbeta and 13 Jbeta primers. Profiled with immunoSEQ multiplex PCR; TCRdb holds only in-frame clones, not every one. This table has some 100,000 clones, 77% appearing once. The chain employs TRBV7-2 and TRBJ2-7, with D perhaps TRBD2 (6 bases). The sequenced material came from PBMCs. The source of this sequence is a man aged 40-49 years in good health and CMV-seropositive. CDR3 amino acids: CASAAWGVGYEQYF. The CDR3 DNA follows: TGTGCCAGCGCCGCCTGGGGGGTAGGCTACGAGCAGTACTTC.